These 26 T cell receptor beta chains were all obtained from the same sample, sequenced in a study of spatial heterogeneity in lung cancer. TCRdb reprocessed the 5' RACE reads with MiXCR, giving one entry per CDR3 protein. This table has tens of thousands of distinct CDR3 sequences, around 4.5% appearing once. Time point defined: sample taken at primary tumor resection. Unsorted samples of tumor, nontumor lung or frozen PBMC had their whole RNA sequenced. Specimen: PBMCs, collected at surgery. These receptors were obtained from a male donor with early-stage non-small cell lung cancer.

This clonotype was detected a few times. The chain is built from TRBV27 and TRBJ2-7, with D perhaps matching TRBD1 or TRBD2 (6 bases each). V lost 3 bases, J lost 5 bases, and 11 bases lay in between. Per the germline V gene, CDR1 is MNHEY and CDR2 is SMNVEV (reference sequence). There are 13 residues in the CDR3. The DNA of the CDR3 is TGTGCCAGCAGTTTCTTAGGGGGGCACGAGCAGTACTTC. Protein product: CASSFLGGHEQYF.

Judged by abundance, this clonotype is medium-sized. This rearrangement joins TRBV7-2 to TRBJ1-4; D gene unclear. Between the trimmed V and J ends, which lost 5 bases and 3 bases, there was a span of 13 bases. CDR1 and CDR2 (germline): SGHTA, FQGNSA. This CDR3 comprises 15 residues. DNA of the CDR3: TGTGCCAGCAGCGCTGCCCACGGAGCTAATGAAAAACTGTTTTTT. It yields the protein CASSAAHGANEKLFF.

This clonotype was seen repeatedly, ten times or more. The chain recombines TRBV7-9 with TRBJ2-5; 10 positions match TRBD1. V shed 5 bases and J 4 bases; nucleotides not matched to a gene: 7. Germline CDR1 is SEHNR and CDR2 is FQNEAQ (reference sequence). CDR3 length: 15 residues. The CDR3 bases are TGTGCCAGCAGCCTGGAGACAGGGGGCAGAGAGACCCAGTACTTC. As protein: CASSLETGGRETQYF.

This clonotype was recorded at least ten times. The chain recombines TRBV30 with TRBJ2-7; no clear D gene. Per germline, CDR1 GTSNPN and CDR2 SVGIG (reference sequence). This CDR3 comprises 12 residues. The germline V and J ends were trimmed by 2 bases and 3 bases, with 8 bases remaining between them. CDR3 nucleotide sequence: TGTGCCTGGAGTTTAAGCTACTACGAGCAGTACTTC. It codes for CAWSLSYYEQYF.

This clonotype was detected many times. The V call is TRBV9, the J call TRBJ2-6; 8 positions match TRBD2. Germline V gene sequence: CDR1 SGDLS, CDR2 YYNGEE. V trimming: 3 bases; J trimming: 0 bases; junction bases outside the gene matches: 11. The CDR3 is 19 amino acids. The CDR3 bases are TGTGCCAGCAGCGCTGCCCCCGGGACTAGGTTCTCTGGGGCCAACGTCCTGACTTTC. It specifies CASSAAPGTRFSGANVLTF.

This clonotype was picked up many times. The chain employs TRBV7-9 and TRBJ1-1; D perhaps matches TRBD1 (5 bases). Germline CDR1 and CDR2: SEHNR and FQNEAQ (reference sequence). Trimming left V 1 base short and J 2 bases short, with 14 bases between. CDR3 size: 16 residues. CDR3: CASSLDRPQGNTEAFF. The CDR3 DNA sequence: TGTGCCAGCAGCTTAGACAGGCCGCAGGGCAACACTGAAGCTTTCTTT. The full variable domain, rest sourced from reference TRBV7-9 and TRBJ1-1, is DTGVSQNPRHKITKRGQNVTFRCDPISEHNRLYWYRQTLGQGPEFLTYFQNEAQLEKSRLLSDRFSAERPKGSFSTLEIQRTEQGDSAMYLCASSLDRPQGNTEAFFGQGTRLTVV.

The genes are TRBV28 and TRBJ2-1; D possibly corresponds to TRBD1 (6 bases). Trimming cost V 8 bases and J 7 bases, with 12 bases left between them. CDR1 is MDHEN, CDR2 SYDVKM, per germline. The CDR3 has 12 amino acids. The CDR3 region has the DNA TGTGCCAGCGTTACAGGGCGGAATGAGCAGTTCTTC. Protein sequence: CASVTGRNEQFF.

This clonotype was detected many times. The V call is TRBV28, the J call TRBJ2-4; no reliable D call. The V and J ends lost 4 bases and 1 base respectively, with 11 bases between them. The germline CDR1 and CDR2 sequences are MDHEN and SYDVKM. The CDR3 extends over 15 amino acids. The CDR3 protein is CASSSDGSAKNIQYF. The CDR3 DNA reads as TGTGCCAGCAGTTCGGACGGCTCGGCCAAAAACATTCAGTACTTC.

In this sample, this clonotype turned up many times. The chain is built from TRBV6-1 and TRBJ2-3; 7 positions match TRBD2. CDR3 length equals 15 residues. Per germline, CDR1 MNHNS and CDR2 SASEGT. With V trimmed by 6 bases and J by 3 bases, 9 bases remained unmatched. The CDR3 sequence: CASSHAGVGTDTQYF. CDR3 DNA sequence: TGTGCCAGCAGCCACGCGGGGGTAGGGACAGATACGCAGTATTTT.

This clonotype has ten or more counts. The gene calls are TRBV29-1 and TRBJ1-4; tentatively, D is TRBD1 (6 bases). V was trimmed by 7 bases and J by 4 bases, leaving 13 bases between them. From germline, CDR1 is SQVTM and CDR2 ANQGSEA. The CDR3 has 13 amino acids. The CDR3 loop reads CSAYREINEKLFF. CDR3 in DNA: TGCAGCGCATACAGGGAGATTAATGAAAAACTGTTTTTT.

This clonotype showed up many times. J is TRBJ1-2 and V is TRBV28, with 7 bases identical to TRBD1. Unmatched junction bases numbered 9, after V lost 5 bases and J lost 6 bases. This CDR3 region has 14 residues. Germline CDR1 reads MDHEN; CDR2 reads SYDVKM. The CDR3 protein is CASSTPTGTDGYTF. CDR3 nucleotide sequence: TGTGCCAGCAGTACTCCGACAGGGACGGATGGCTACACCTTC.

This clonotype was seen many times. The CDR3 nucleotides read TGCGCCAGCAGCGCGGGACTAGCGGGTCCCTCCACCGGGGAGCTGTTTTTT. It yields the protein CASSAGLAGPSTGELFF. The V and J genes are TRBV5-1 and TRBJ2-2, with 12 positions matching TRBD2. Germline V gene sequence: CDR1 SGHRS, CDR2 YFSETQ. The V and J ends lost 4 bases and 4 bases, in that order; junction bases with no gene match: 8. CDR3 length: 17 amino acids. The full variable domain, in which reference TRBV5-1 and TRBJ2-2 provide the parts outside the CDR3, is KAGVTQTPRYLIKTRGQQVTLSCSPISGHRSVSWYQQTPGQGLQFLFEYFSETQRNKGNFPGRFSGRQFSNSRSEMNVSTLELGDSALYLCASSAGLAGPSTGELFFGEGSRLTVL.

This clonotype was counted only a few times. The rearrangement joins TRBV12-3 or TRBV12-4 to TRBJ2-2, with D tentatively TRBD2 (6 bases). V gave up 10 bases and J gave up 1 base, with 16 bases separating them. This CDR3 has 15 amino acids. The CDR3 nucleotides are TGTGCCACCGAGTTAGGGCGGGGGAACACCGGGGAGCTGTTTTTT. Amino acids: CATELGRGNTGELFF.

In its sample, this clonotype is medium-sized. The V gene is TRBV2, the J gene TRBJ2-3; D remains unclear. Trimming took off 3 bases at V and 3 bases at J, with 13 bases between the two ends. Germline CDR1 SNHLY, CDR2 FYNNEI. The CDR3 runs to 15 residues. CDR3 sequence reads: CASSDGRVGTDTQYF. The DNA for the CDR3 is TGTGCCAGCAGTGACGGTCGGGTAGGGACAGATACGCAGTATTTT.

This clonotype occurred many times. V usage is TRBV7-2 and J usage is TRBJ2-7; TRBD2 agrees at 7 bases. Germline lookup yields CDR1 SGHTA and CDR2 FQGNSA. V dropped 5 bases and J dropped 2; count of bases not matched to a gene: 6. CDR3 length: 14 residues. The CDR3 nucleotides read TGTGCCAGCAGCCCTACGGGGGGACCCTACGAGCAGTACTTC. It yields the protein CASSPTGGPYEQYF.

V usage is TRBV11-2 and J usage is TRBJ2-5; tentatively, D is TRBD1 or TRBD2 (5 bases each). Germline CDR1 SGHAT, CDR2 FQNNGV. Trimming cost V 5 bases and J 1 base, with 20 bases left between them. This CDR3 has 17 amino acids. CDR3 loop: CASSIRRDGRAQETQYF. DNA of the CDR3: TGTGCCAGCAGCATCAGAAGGGACGGACGGGCCCAAGAGACCCAGTACTTC. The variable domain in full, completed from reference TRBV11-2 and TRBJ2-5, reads EAGVAQSPRYKIIEKRQSVAFWCNPISGHATLYWYQQILGQGPKLLIQFQNNGVVDDSQLPKDRFSAERLKGVDSTLKIQPAKLEDSAVYLCASSIRRDGRAQETQYFGPGTRLLVL.

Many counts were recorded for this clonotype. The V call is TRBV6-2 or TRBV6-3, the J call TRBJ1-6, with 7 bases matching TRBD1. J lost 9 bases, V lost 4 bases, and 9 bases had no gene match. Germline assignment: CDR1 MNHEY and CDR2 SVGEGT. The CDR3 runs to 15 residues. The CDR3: CASSSLDRARSPLHF. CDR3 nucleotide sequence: TGTGCCAGCAGTTCGCTCGACAGGGCACGTTCACCCCTCCACTTT.

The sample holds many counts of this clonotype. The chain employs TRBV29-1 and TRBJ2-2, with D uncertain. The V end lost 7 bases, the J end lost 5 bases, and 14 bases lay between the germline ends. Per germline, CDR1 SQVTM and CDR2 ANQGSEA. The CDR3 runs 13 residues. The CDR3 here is CSGLRSLTGELFF. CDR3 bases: TGCAGCGGTTTGCGTTCCTTGACCGGGGAGCTGTTTTTT.

The CDR3 loop is CASTPVRGQETQYF. In nucleotides, the CDR3 is TGCGCCAGCACCCCCGTGAGGGGTCAAGAGACCCAGTACTTC. This chain joins TRBV5-1 and TRBJ2-5, with D possibly called TRBD1 or TRBD2 (5 bases each). The CDR3 is 14 residues long. Germline V lookup: CDR1 SGHRS, CDR2 YFSETQ. Trimming removed 6 bases at V and 2 bases at J, with 14 bases between.

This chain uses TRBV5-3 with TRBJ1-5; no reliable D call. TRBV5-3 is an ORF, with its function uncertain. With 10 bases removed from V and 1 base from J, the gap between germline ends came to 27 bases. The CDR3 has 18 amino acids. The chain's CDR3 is CAPRRFSKEALSNQPQHF. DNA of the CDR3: TGTGCCCCCCGGAGGTTTTCAAAAGAGGCTTTGAGCAATCAGCCCCAGCATTTT.

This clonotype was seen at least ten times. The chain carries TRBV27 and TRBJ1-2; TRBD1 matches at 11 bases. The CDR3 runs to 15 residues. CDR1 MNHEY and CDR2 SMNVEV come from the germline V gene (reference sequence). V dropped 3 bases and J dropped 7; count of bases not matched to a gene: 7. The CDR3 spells CASSLNGQGAGGYTF. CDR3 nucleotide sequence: TGTGCCAGCAGTTTGAATGGACAGGGGGCTGGTGGCTACACCTTC.

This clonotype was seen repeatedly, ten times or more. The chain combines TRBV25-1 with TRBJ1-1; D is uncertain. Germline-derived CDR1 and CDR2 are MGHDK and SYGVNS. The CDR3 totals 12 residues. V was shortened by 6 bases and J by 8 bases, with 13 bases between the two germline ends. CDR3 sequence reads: CASSTPVGEAFF. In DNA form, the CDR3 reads TGTGCCAGCAGCACCCCGGTGGGGGAAGCTTTCTTT.

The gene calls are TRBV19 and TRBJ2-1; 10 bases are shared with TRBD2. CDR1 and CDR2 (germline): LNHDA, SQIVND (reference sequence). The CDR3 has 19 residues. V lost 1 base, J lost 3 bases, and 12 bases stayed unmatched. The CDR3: CASSIGSRASGRNYNEQFF. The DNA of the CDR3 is TGTGCCAGTAGTATAGGATCGCGGGCTAGCGGGAGAAACTACAATGAGCAGTTCTTC.

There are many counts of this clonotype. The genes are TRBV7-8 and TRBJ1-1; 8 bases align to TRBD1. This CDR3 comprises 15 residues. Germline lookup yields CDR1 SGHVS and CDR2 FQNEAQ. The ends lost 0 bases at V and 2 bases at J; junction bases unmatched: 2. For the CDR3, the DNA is TGTGCCAGCAGCTTAGCGACAGGGGTCAACACTGAAGCTTTCTTT. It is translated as CASSLATGVNTEAFF.

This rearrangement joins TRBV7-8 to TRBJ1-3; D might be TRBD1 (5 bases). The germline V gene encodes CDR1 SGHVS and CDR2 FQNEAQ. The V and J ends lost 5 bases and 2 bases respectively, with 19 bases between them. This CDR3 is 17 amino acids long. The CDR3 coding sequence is TGTGCCAGCAGCGCCCCCTCGGGGCCAAGAACTGGAAACACCATATATTTT. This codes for CASSAPSGPRTGNTIYF.

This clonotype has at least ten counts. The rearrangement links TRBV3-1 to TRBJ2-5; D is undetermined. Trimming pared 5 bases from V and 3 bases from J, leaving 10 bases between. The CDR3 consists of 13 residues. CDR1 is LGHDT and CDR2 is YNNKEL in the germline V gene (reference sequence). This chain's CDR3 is CASSSQEEETQYF. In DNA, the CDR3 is TGTGCCAGCAGCTCCCAAGAGGAAGAGACCCAGTACTTC.